These T cell receptor beta chains were read from a single sample in a study of T cell repertoires in cytomegalovirus infection. Using its own MiXCR run on the reads, TCRdb lists one record per CDR3 protein. The table has approximately 170,000 distinct CDR3 sequences, about 15% seen once. The specimen sequenced was PBMCs. These TCRs come from a human donor in good health (CMV status not recorded). Some clones in this sample may be carry-over from other donors' samples. CDR3s include the opening cysteine and the closing phenylalanine or tryptophan.

>TRBJ2-2|TRBV7-6
CASSPKTGGELFF
>TRBJ2-2|TRBV7-8
CASSPPRRLAGMAGELFF
>TRBJ1-2|TRBV5-1
CASSSFRQAYGYTF
>TRBJ1-6|TRBV7-2
CATGVSYNSPLHF
>TRBJ1-2|TRBV5-6
CASSIRDTYNYGYTF
>TRBJ1-1|TRBV7-9
CASRGNTEAFF
>TRBJ2-3|TRBV18
CASSRSVVGALSTDTQYF
>TRBJ2-1|TRBV6-5
CARRGGSYNEQFF
>TRBJ2-5|TRBV6-4
CASSETSLGETQYF
>TRBJ1-2|TRBV27
CASSLSGSYGYTF
>TRBJ2-1|TRBV7-8
CASSLVRLAGANEQFF
>TRBJ2-1|TRBV14
CASSLGLAGTYNEQFF
>TRBJ2-7|TRBV6-2/TRBV6-3
CASSYHRLAGPNEQYF
>TRBJ1-1|TRBV4-1
CASSQALSRTNTEAFF
>TRBJ2-5|TRBV20-1
CSGEAGQETQYF
>TRBJ2-7|TRBV28
CASSGGGTGTSYEQYF
>TRBJ2-5|TRBV19
CASRDSEGKETQYF
>TRBJ1-1|TRBV6-6
CASSLSRDTKEAFF
>TRBJ2-2|TRBV7-8
CASSLVVLGAANTGELFF
>TRBJ1-5|TRBV30
CAWSVPGSPQHF
>TRBJ2-5|TRBV2
CASIGRFGETQYF
>TRBJ1-5|TRBV7-2
CASSPRGPGGNQPQHF
>TRBJ2-7|TRBV6-1
CASSVLGGPSSYEQYF
>TRBJ1-4|TRBV29-1
CSVGSREGKLFF
>TRBJ1-2|TRBV7-9
CASSPGTGGFYGYTF
>TRBJ2-1|TRBV6-2/TRBV6-3
CASSKWGVNEQFF
>TRBJ2-7|TRBV6-5
CASSYSGGASAYEQYF
>TRBJ1-5|TRBV28
CASSLVGISNQPQHF
>TRBJ2-1|TRBV5-1
CASSWSQGDEQFF
>TRBJ2-5|TRBV6-5
CASSYAGGPQETQYF
>TRBJ1-1|TRBV6-1
CASSVNRGSEAFF
>TRBJ2-5|TRBV10-3
CAISESPGKETQYF
>TRBJ2-6|TRBV7-9
CASSLDGSGANVLTF
>TRBJ2-5|TRBV12-3/TRBV12-4
CASSLRREIGETQYF
>TRBJ2-7|TRBV7-9
CASSPPRGHSYEQYF
>TRBJ1-1|TRBV18
CASSPKLGETEAFF
>TRBJ2-1|TRBV18
CASSPPGLAGNYEQFF
>TRBJ2-5|TRBV19
CASSMGPPRETQYF
>TRBJ2-7|TRBV10-3
CAIRGGQTYEQYF
>TRBJ1-1|TRBV12-3/TRBV12-4
CATRDYTEAFF
>TRBJ2-5|TRBV6-2/TRBV6-3
CASSKALAGWREETQYF
>TRBJ1-5|TRBV6-5
CASSYTGGRGNQPQHF
>TRBJ2-1|TRBV20-1
CSVRTSGNNEQFF
>TRBJ2-3|TRBV7-8
CASSLAPAGDGDTQYF
>TRBJ2-1|TRBV7-2
CASSLRGQATNEQFF
>TRBJ2-3|TRBV10-3
CAISFRTSSSTDTQYF
>TRBJ2-1|TRBV30
CAWTSSSYNEQFF
>TRBJ1-2|TRBV29-1
CSVVGAGSGYTF
>TRBJ2-1|TRBV7-6
CASSLVPAGVPMSSYNEQFF
>TRBJ2-7|TRBV28
CASSLKIGGRGEQYF
>TRBJ2-6|TRBV11-3
CASSYSLRSGANVLTF
>TRBJ1-1|TRBV7-3
CASSLGKTEAFF
>TRBJ1-2|TRBV4-3
CASSQDKLLSNYGYTF
>TRBJ2-2|TRBV6-6
CASSYWTGGTGELFF
>TRBJ2-1|TRBV20-1
CSAPGGSSYNEQFF
>TRBJ1-2|TRBV10-3
CAISAGGQNYGYTF
>TRBJ1-6|TRBV5-6
CASRPFRQGANSPLHF